This is a list of T cell receptor beta chains from one sample in a study of early T cells in non-severe SARS-CoV-2 infection. TCRdb analysed the 5' RACE reads with MiXCR anew, one entry per CDR3 protein. The table has about 64,000 distinct CDR3 sequences, approximately 8.8% seen once. Sequenced material: whole blood, taken at baseline. The receptors were gathered from an adult who was a healthcare worker with PCR-confirmed SARS-CoV-2 infection or an uninfected control (not recorded which). The CDR3 runs from the conserved cysteine through the conserved F or W. A D gene is named only where the DNA matches it firmly. For some rows the clone size is stated as once, few or many, or as a class when expanded; others skip it.

v_call: TRBV9
d_call: -
j_call: TRBJ2-1
clone_size: many
cdr3_aa: CASSADPGAYNEQFF
cdr3_nt: TGTGCCAGCAGCGCCGACCCAGGGGCTTACAATGAGCAGTTCTTC

v_call: TRBV12-3/TRBV12-4
d_call: TRBD1
j_call: TRBJ2-2
clone_size: many
cdr3_aa: CASSKTGGANTGELFF
cdr3_nt: TGTGCCAGCAGCAAGACAGGGGGCGCGAACACCGGGGAGCTGTTTTTT

v_call: TRBV6-2/TRBV6-3
d_call: -
j_call: TRBJ2-7
clone_size: few
cdr3_aa: CASSYTNAGEQYF
cdr3_nt: TGTGCCAGCAGTTACACAAACGCCGGCGAGCAGTACTTC

v_call: TRBV20-1
d_call: TRBD2
j_call: TRBJ2-1
clone_size: many
cdr3_aa: CSARGLAGYNEQFF
cdr3_nt: TGCAGTGCTAGGGGACTAGCTGGGTACAATGAGCAGTTCTTC

v_call: TRBV20-1
d_call: -
j_call: TRBJ1-1
clone_size: many
cdr3_aa: CSASESNAEAFF
cdr3_nt: TGCAGTGCTAGCGAATCTAACGCTGAAGCTTTCTTT

v_call: TRBV29-1
d_call: TRBD1
j_call: TRBJ1-1
clone_size: many
cdr3_aa: CSASQGAGEAFF
cdr3_nt: TGCAGCGCCAGTCAGGGGGCCGGTGAAGCTTTCTTT

v_call: TRBV20-1
d_call: TRBD1
j_call: TRBJ1-2
clone_size: few
cdr3_aa: CSASPGGDYGYTF
cdr3_nt: TGCAGTGCTAGCCCAGGGGGCGACTATGGCTACACCTTC

v_call: TRBV7-9
d_call: -
j_call: TRBJ1-6
clone_size: -
cdr3_aa: CASSLDGTDNSPLHF
cdr3_nt: TGTGCCAGCAGCTTAGACGGGACTGATAATTCACCCCTCCACTTT

v_call: TRBV7-8
d_call: TRBD1
j_call: TRBJ2-1
clone_size: -
cdr3_aa: CASSRRTGTYNEQFF
cdr3_nt: TGTGCCAGCAGCCGCAGGACAGGAACCTACAATGAGCAGTTCTTC

v_call: TRBV12-3/TRBV12-4
d_call: TRBD2
j_call: TRBJ2-5
clone_size: -
cdr3_aa: CASSLAGLQETQYF
cdr3_nt: TGTGCCAGCAGCCTAGCGGGGCTACAAGAGACCCAGTACTTC

v_call: TRBV4-2
d_call: TRBD2
j_call: TRBJ2-1
clone_size: many
cdr3_aa: CASSQGLAAYNEQFF
cdr3_nt: TGTGCCAGCAGCCAAGGTCTAGCGGCCTACAATGAGCAGTTCTTC

v_call: TRBV27
d_call: -
j_call: TRBJ2-6
clone_size: -
cdr3_aa: CASSPTGTSSGANVLTF
cdr3_nt: TGTGCCAGCAGTCCCACAGGGACGAGCTCTGGGGCCAACGTCCTGACTTTC

v_call: TRBV20-1
d_call: TRBD1
j_call: TRBJ2-1
clone_size: few
cdr3_aa: CSANADRDSYNEQFF
cdr3_nt: TGCAGTGCTAACGCGGACAGGGATTCCTACAATGAGCAGTTCTTC

v_call: TRBV6-5
d_call: TRBD1
j_call: TRBJ2-7
clone_size: few
cdr3_aa: CASSYGDSTSYEQYF
cdr3_nt: TGTGCCAGCAGTTACGGGGACAGCACTAGCTACGAGCAGTACTTC

v_call: TRBV20-1
d_call: -
j_call: TRBJ1-1
clone_size: -
cdr3_aa: CSARRGGRDTEAFF
cdr3_nt: TGCAGTGCTAGAAGAGGCGGCAGGGACACTGAAGCTTTCTTT